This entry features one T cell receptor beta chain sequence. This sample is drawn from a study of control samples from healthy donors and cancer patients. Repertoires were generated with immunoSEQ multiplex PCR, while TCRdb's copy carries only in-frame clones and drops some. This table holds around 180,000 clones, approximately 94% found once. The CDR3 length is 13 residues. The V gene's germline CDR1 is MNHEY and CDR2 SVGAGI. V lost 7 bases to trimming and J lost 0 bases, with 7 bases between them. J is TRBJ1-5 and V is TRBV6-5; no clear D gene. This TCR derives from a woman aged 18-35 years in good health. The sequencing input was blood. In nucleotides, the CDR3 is TGTGCCAGCACTAGATATAGCAATCAGCCCCAGCATTTT. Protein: CASTRYSNQPQHF.